This T cell receptor (beta chain) derives from a study of T-cell reconstitution after alpha-beta-depleted transplantation in children (dated by TCRdb to the mid-2010s). At the level of the whole study: T-cell immune reconstitution after TCRalphabeta/CD19-depleted allogeneic hematopoietic cell transplantation in children was quantitatively tracked in the study by means of TCR repertoire profiling. Study-wide conclusions, independent of this receptor: The high TCRbeta diversity at day 60 in some patients was ascribed to recipient T cells and intrathymic progenitors that had survived conditioning. Hyperexpanded clone frequencies declined over subsequent months; after one year, T-cell counts and TCRbeta diversity were mostly attributed to newly produced T cells. The apparently early recovery of alphabetaT-cell counts about two months after transplant reportedly depended on only several hundred rapidly expanded clones that came from non-depleted graft cells.

From the cysteine up to the phenylalanine, the CDR3 has a length of 19 residues. Of all the DNA, just the CDR3 is kept, 57 bases in frame from base 1. According to the germline V gene (reference sequence), CDR1 reads DFQATT and CDR2 reads SNEGSKA. V sheds 3 bases and J sheds 3 bases, leaving 26 bases between their ends. The library was generated by PCR. Instrument on record: Illumina HiSeq 2500. Molecular barcoding was employed in the preparation of TCR libraries, with unique molecular identifiers being used to normalize TCRbeta repertoire quantification. TCRdb reran the public reads through fastp at Q25 and MiXCR, keeping productive beta chains. CDR3 protein sequences are deduplicated, and each keeps its most common genes and DNA. The table for this sample lists around 450,000 distinct CDR3 sequences; about 16% of them were counted only once. The ten largest make up 29% of the sample. This clonotype was seen repeatedly, ten times or more. Its antigen has not been determined. Base qualities were left out, and no much larger clone turns up one base away.

The treatment or condition tag for this specimen amounts to: allogeneic hematopoietic cell transplantation with graft depleted of TCRalphabeta T cells and CD19 B cells. The transplant recipients were children given TCRalphabeta/CD19-depleted allogeneic hematopoietic cell grafts. This specimen consisted of PBMCs, mostly from graft donor cells, obtained 360 days after TCRalphabeta/CD19-depleted stem cell transplant. The TCR sequence derives from a boy in the first two years of life who had a stem cell transplant for Wiskott-Aldrich syndrome, so the T cells may come from the graft donor. The chain is assembled from TRBV20-1 and TRBJ2-2, with the identity of the D gene unclear. The CDR3 has the sequence CSASRGGRHSDLDTGELFF. The DNA is as follows: TGCAGTGCTAGCCGTGGTGGCAGGCACTCCGATTTGGACACCGGGGAGCTGTTTTTT.